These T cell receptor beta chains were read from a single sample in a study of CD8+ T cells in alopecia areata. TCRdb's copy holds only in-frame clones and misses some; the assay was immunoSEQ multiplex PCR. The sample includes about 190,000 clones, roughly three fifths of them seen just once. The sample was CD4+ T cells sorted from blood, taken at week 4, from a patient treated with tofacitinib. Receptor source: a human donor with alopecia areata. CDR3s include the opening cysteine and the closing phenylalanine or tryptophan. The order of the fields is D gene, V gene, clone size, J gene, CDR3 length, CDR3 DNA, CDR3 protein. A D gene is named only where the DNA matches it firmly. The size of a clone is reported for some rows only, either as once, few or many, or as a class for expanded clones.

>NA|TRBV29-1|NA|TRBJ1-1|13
TGCAGCGTCCCTTCCGGACTGAACACTGAAGCTTTCTTT
CSVPSGLNTEAFF
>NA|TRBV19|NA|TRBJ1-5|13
TGTGCCAGTAGCCGGCCTCCGGGTCAGCCCCAGCATTTT
CASSRPPGQPQHF
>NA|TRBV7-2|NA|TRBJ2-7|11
TGTGCCAGCAGCTTTTCCTACGAGCAGTACTTC
CASSFSYEQYF
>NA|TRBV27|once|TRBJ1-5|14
TGTGCCAGCAGTTTGGGAGGATGGAATCAGCCCCAGCATTTT
CASSLGGWNQPQHF
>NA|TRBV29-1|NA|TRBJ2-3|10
TGCAGCGTACTAAGCGATACGCAGTATTTT
CSVLSDTQYF
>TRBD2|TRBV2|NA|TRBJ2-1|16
TGTGCCAGCAAGAGCAGAGCGGGAGCCTCCTACAATGAGCAGTTCTTC
CASKSRAGASYNEQFF
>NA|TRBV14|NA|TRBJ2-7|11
TGTGCCAGCAGCCAAGGACCTATCACGTACTTC
CASSQGPITYF
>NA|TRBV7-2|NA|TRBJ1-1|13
TGTGCCGGAGCAGGGGCGGGGAACACTGAAGCTTTCTTT
CAGAGAGNTEAFF
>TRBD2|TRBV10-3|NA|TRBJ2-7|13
TGTGCCACGTTTGTAGCGGGAGGCCGCGAGCAGTACTTC
CATFVAGGREQYF
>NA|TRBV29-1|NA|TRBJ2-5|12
TGCAGCGTTGAAGGCAGAGAAGAGACCCAGTACTTC
CSVEGREETQYF
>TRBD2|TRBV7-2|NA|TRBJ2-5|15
TGTGCCAGCAGCTTCGGCGGGAGGGCCATAGAGACCCAGTACTTC
CASSFGGRAIETQYF
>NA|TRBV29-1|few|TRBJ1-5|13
TGCAGCGTTGCCGGAGGAGGAGACCAGCCCCAGCATTTT
CSVAGGGDQPQHF
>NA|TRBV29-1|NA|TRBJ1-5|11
TGCAGCGTTGGTAGCAATCAGCCCCAGCATTTT
CSVGSNQPQHF
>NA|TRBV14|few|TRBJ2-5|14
TGTGCCAGCAGCCAAGTGGCCAGTCAAGAGACCCAGTACTTC
CASSQVASQETQYF
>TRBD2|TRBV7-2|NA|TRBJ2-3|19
TGTGCCAGCAGCTTCCAGCCGGGACTAGCGGGAGAGGGCACAGATACGCAGTATTTT
CASSFQPGLAGEGTDTQYF
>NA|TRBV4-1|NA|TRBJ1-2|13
TGCGCCAGCAGCCAAAATGGGCCTTATGGCTACACCTTC
CASSQNGPYGYTF
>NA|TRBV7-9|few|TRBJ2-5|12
TGTGCCAGCAGCCGTATACGGGAGACCCAGTACTTC
CASSRIRETQYF
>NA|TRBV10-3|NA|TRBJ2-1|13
TGTGCCATCAGAACGCAACCAATTAATGAGCAGTTCTTC
CAIRTQPINEQFF
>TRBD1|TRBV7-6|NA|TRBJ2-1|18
TGTGCCAGCAGCTATCGGGACAGGGGTTCCATTGGCCACAATGAGCAGTTCTTC
CASSYRDRGSIGHNEQFF
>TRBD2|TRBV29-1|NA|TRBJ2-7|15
TGCAGCGTTGAAGGTACTAGCGGACTAACCTACGAGCAGTACTTC
CSVEGTSGLTYEQYF
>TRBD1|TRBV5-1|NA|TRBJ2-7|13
TGCGCCAGCAGCTTGACAGGGGACTACGAGCAGTACTTC
CASSLTGDYEQYF
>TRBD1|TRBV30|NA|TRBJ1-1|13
TGTGCCTGGAGTTACAGGGGAGACACTGAAGCTTTCTTT
CAWSYRGDTEAFF
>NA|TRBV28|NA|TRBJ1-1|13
TGTGCCAGCTGCGGAGGACGGGCTCCTGAAGCTTTCTTT
CASCGGRAPEAFF
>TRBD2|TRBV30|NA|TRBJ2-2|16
TGTGCCTGGAGTGGTTTAGCGGGAGGATACACCGGGGAGCTGTTTTTT
CAWSGLAGGYTGELFF
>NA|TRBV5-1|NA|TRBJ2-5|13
TGCGCCAGCAGCTGGGCAGTGGAAGAGACCCAGTACTTC
CASSWAVEETQYF
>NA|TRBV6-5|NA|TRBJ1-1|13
TGTGCCAGCAGTTTGACGGTGAACACTGAAGCTTTCTTT
CASSLTVNTEAFF
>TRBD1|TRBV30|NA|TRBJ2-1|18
TGTGCCTGGGGGCCCAAAGCCGGGACAGGTCTTAGAGGTCGTGAGCAGTTCTTC
CAWGPKAGTGLRGREQFF
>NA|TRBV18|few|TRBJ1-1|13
TGTGCCAGCTCACCTCCATTCAACACTGAAGCTTTCTTT
CASSPPFNTEAFF
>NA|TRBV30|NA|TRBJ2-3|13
TGTGCCTGGAGTGCGGGGTCCACAGATACGCAGTATTTT
CAWSAGSTDTQYF
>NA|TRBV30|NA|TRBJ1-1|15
TGTGCCTGGAGTACTCCCGGGACGGTTAACACTGAAGCTTTCTTT
CAWSTPGTVNTEAFF
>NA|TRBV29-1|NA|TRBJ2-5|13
TGCAGCGTACAGCTCCCATCCTCGGAGACCCAGTACTTC
CSVQLPSSETQYF
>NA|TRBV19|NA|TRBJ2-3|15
TGTGCCAGTTCAACTCGGGCTAGACGGGTAGATACGCAGTATTTT
CASSTRARRVDTQYF
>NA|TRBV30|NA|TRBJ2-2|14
TGTGCCTGGGGGAGTCTTGGTAACACCGGGGAGCTGTTTTTT
CAWGSLGNTGELFF
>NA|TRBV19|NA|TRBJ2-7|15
TGTGCCAGTAGTATTGGACAGCACGTAGCGGCCGAGCAGTACTTC
CASSIGQHVAAEQYF
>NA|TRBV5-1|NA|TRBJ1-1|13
TGCGCCAGCAGCTTCGCAGGGGACACTGAAGCTTTCTTT
CASSFAGDTEAFF
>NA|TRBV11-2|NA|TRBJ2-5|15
TGTGCCAGCAGCTTCGGCGGTTCGAACGTGGAGACCCAGTACTTC
CASSFGGSNVETQYF
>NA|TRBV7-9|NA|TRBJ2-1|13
TGTGCCAGCAGCTCCTTAAACCCCGGCTGGGAGTTCTTC
CASSSLNPGWEFF
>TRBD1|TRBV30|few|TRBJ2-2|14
TGTGCCTGGGCTACAGGGGCCAACACCGGGGAGCTGTTTTTT
CAWATGANTGELFF
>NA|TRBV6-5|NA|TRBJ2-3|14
TGTGCCAGCAGTAGGAACAACCCCACAGATACGCAGTATTTT
CASSRNNPTDTQYF
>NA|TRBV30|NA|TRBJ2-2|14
TGTGCCTGGAGTGTATTGGTGGACACCGGGGAGCTGTTTTTT
CAWSVLVDTGELFF